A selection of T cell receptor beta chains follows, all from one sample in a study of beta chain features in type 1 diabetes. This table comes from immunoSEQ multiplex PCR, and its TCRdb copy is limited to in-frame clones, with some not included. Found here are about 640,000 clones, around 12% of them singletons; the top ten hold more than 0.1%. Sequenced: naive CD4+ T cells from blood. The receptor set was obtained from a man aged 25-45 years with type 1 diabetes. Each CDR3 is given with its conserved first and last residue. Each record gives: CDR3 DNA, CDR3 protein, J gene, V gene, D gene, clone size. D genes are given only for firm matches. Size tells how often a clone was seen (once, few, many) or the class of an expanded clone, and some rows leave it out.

TGTGCCAGCAGTGCAGACACTGACACCTACACCGGGGAGCTGTTTTTT,CASSADTDTYTGELFF,TRBJ2-2,TRBV25-1,NA,few
TGTGCCAGCTCACCACGGGCGGACAATAATTCACCCCTCCACTTT,CASSPRADNNSPLHF,TRBJ1-6,TRBV18,NA,few
TGTGCCAGCAGCGTACTCCCGGGACAGGGAAATTCACCCCTCCACTTT,CASSVLPGQGNSPLHF,TRBJ1-6,TRBV9,TRBD1,NA
TGTGCCAGCAGCGTAGGACTAGCGGCCCCAGATACGCAGTATTTT,CASSVGLAAPDTQYF,TRBJ2-3,TRBV9,TRBD2,few
TGTGCCTGCATAAAGGACGTCGACAATGAGCAGTTCTTC,CACIKDVDNEQFF,TRBJ2-1,TRBV30,NA,NA
TGTGCCAGCAGCTCCCCCCGGCTGAACAATGAGCAGTTCTTC,CASSSPRLNNEQFF,TRBJ2-1,TRBV7-6,NA,few
TGTGCCAGCAGCTTAGGATTCGGCGGGCAGGGTGCCCCCCAAGAGACCCAGTACTTC,CASSLGFGGQGAPQETQYF,TRBJ2-5,TRBV11-2,NA,NA
TGTGCCAGTAGTATTGGCGACAGGGAGGGCTCTGAAGCTTTCTTT,CASSIGDREGSEAFF,TRBJ1-1,TRBV19,TRBD1,NA
TGCGCCAGCAGCTTGGCGGCAGGGATGAACACTGAAGCTTTCTTT,CASSLAAGMNTEAFF,TRBJ1-1,TRBV5-1,NA,NA
TGTGCCAGCAGCTTAGCTGGGTATTCACCCCTCCACTTT,CASSLAGYSPLHF,TRBJ1-6,TRBV11-2,NA,NA
TGTGCCTCGGGGAATCGGATGAACACTGAAGCTTTCTTT,CASGNRMNTEAFF,TRBJ1-1,TRBV10-3,NA,NA
TGCGCCAGCAGCCCGGGAGGGGGTACTAGCACAGATACGCAGTATTTT,CASSPGGGTSTDTQYF,TRBJ2-3,TRBV5-1,TRBD2,NA
TGCGCCAGCAGCCGAGGGACTAGCGACCAAGAGACCCAGTACTTC,CASSRGTSDQETQYF,TRBJ2-5,TRBV4-3,TRBD2,few
TGCGCCAGCAGCGTCTCTAATTCTGGAAACACCATATATTTT,CASSVSNSGNTIYF,TRBJ1-3,TRBV5-1,NA,NA
TGTGCCAGCAGCCGGGACGACAAGGGCTACGAGCAGTACTTC,CASSRDDKGYEQYF,TRBJ2-7,TRBV4-2,NA,NA
TGTGCCATTAAATCCGGCCTTCAGGGGTCCCAAGAAGAGCAGTACTTC,CAIKSGLQGSQEEQYF,TRBJ2-7,TRBV10-3,NA,few
TGTGCCAGCAGTTTAAGACAATCGCGGTACAATGAGCAGTTCTTC,CASSLRQSRYNEQFF,TRBJ2-1,TRBV27,NA,NA
TGTGCCAGCAGGGAAGAGGCGCCGGTAGAGGTTTTT,CASREEAPVEVF,TRBJ1-4,TRBV2,NA,NA
TGTGCCAGCAGCCAACAGGGATATGGCTACACCTTC,CASSQQGYGYTF,TRBJ1-2,TRBV7-2,NA,few
TGTGCCAGCAGCTTAGCGGGGGTAGGGTCCTACAATGAGCAGTTCTTC,CASSLAGVGSYNEQFF,TRBJ2-1,TRBV13,NA,few
TGTGCCAGCAGCTTCCAGACAGGACCTAACTATGGCTACACCTTC,CASSFQTGPNYGYTF,TRBJ1-2,TRBV7-2,NA,few
TGCGCCAGCAGCTTGGCCGGGACAGAGTACAATGAGCAGTTCTTC,CASSLAGTEYNEQFF,TRBJ2-1,TRBV5-1,TRBD1,NA
TGTGCCAGCTCATCCTCCACAGGGATGAACTATGGCTACACCTTC,CASSSSTGMNYGYTF,TRBJ1-2,TRBV18,NA,NA
TGTGCCAGCAGCGGCCTAGCGGGGATAGATACGCAGTATTTT,CASSGLAGIDTQYF,TRBJ2-3,TRBV7-2,TRBD2,few
TGCGCCAGCAGCCAAGGACAGGGATCGTCCGAGCAGTACTTC,CASSQGQGSSEQYF,TRBJ2-7,TRBV4-3,TRBD1,NA
TGTGCCTGGAGTTCGACAGACGGCAATCAGCCCCAGCATTTT,CAWSSTDGNQPQHF,TRBJ1-5,TRBV30,NA,NA
TGTGCCAGCTCGAAGGGATCGGGGCCTACCTACGAGCAGTACTTC,CASSKGSGPTYEQYF,TRBJ2-7,TRBV27,NA,few
TGTGCCAGCAGAATGACTAGTGGCACAGATACGCAGTATTTT,CASRMTSGTDTQYF,TRBJ2-3,TRBV2,NA,NA
TGTGCCAGCAGCTTCAACAGACCTCCAGATACGCAGTATTTT,CASSFNRPPDTQYF,TRBJ2-3,TRBV7-2,NA,few
TGTGCCACCAGCAGAGAGCCTAGCGGGGGGTACTACGAGCAGTACTTC,CATSREPSGGYYEQYF,TRBJ2-7,TRBV15,TRBD2,NA
TGCGCCAGCAGCTTGTCGGGACTAATTTTAGAGACCCAGTACTTC,CASSLSGLILETQYF,TRBJ2-5,TRBV5-1,TRBD2,NA
TGTGCCAGCAGCTTAGGCTTGCGGACGGAGCCTGGGGACGAGCAGTACTTC,CASSLGLRTEPGDEQYF,TRBJ2-7,TRBV7-2,NA,NA
TGTGCCAGCAGCCAGGGGAACACCGGGGAGCTGTTTTTT,CASSQGNTGELFF,TRBJ2-2,TRBV14,NA,NA
TGTGCCAGTAGTATAGGGCCAGCGGGGGCCCTCTTTTTCTTC,CASSIGPAGALFFF,TRBJ2-1,TRBV19,TRBD2,few
TGCGCCAGCAGCTTGGGGTTCGATGAGCAGTTCTTC,CASSLGFDEQFF,TRBJ2-1,TRBV5-1,NA,NA
TGTGCCAGCAGGGGGAGGGTGCTGTTTTTT,CASRGRVLFF,TRBJ2-2,TRBV2,TRBD2,NA
TGTGCCAGCAGTAACGGACAGGGGGCTAATGAAAAACTGTTTTTT,CASSNGQGANEKLFF,TRBJ1-4,TRBV28,TRBD1,NA
TGTGCCAGCAGCCTCGTACAGGGAGGATTCAATCAGCCCCAGCATTTT,CASSLVQGGFNQPQHF,TRBJ1-5,TRBV7-9,NA,NA
TGTGCCAGCAGCTTGGGACAGGGGGACACCGGGGAGCTGTTTTTT,CASSLGQGDTGELFF,TRBJ2-2,TRBV7-8,TRBD1,NA
TGCGCCAGCAGCTTCAGCGGGGGGGCCCAAGAGACCCAGTACTTC,CASSFSGGAQETQYF,TRBJ2-5,TRBV5-1,TRBD2,few